Listed below are T cell receptor beta chains from one sample, sequenced in a study of blood T cell repertoires in COVID-19. Clones were sequenced by immunoSEQ multiplex PCR, and TCRdb holds only the in-frame ones, with some missing. The sample carries roughly 200,000 clones, 85% to 90% recorded once. The sequencing input was peripheral blood. These receptors came from a woman in her forties or fifties with COVID-19, enrolled during active disease. The CDR3 runs from the conserved cysteine through the conserved F or W. Each record gives: D gene, J gene, V gene, clone size, CDR3 protein, CDR3 DNA. The D gene is left open where the match is weak. The size field is filled for only some rows; it gives once, few, many or a size class.

D gene: TRBD2
J gene: TRBJ2-3
V gene: TRBV10-2
clone size: NA
CDR3 protein: CASSESKLAGSTDTQYF
CDR3 DNA: TGCGCCAGCAGTGAGTCGAAGCTAGCGGGGAGCACAGATACGCAGTATTTT

D gene: NA
J gene: TRBJ2-2
V gene: TRBV10-3
clone size: NA
CDR3 protein: CASRTSGELFF
CDR3 DNA: TGTGCCTCCCGAACGAGCGGGGAGCTGTTTTTT

D gene: TRBD1
J gene: TRBJ1-2
V gene: TRBV11-2
clone size: NA
CDR3 protein: CASSKRTGSANYGYTF
CDR3 DNA: TGTGCCAGCAGCAAAAGGACAGGGAGTGCTAACTATGGCTACACCTTC

D gene: NA
J gene: TRBJ1-6
V gene: TRBV6-2/TRBV6-3
clone size: NA
CDR3 protein: CASSLGQRYNSPLHF
CDR3 DNA: TGTGCCAGCAGTTTAGGCCAGCGGTATAATTCACCCCTCCACTTT

D gene: NA
J gene: TRBJ1-1
V gene: TRBV5-1
clone size: NA
CDR3 protein: CASRPQGGTEAFF
CDR3 DNA: TGCGCCAGCAGGCCTCAGGGCGGCACTGAAGCTTTCTTT

D gene: TRBD2
J gene: TRBJ2-2
V gene: TRBV9
clone size: NA
CDR3 protein: CASSVEKLAGGTGELFF
CDR3 DNA: TGTGCCAGCAGCGTAGAGAAACTAGCGGGGGGAACCGGGGAGCTGTTTTTT

D gene: TRBD1
J gene: TRBJ2-2
V gene: TRBV9
clone size: once
CDR3 protein: CASSDQGARTGELFF
CDR3 DNA: TGTGCCAGCAGCGACCAGGGGGCTCGGACCGGGGAGCTGTTTTTT

D gene: NA
J gene: TRBJ2-7
V gene: TRBV24-1
clone size: NA
CDR3 protein: CAISIPGSSNCEQYF
CDR3 DNA: TGTGCTATATCAATCCCGGGGAGTTCCAACTGCGAGCAGTACTTC

D gene: NA
J gene: TRBJ1-6
V gene: TRBV27
clone size: NA
CDR3 protein: CASSLYKQGIYNSPLHF
CDR3 DNA: TGTGCCAGCAGTCTATATAAACAGGGAATATATAATTCACCCCTCCACTTT

D gene: TRBD1
J gene: TRBJ2-6
V gene: TRBV30
clone size: NA
CDR3 protein: CASPPPGQSSGANVLTF
CDR3 DNA: TGTGCCAGCCCCCCCCCGGGACAGTCCTCTGGGGCCAACGTCCTGACTTTC

D gene: NA
J gene: TRBJ1-2
V gene: TRBV25-1
clone size: NA
CDR3 protein: CASSSGLYGYTF
CDR3 DNA: TGTGCCAGCAGCTCGGGACTCTATGGCTACACCTTC

D gene: TRBD2
J gene: TRBJ2-1
V gene: TRBV10-3
clone size: NA
CDR3 protein: CAISQAGGESTEQFF
CDR3 DNA: TGTGCCATCAGTCAAGCGGGGGGGGAAAGTACTGAGCAGTTCTTC

D gene: NA
J gene: TRBJ1-2
V gene: TRBV2
clone size: NA
CDR3 protein: CASRAGANYGYTF
CDR3 DNA: TGTGCCAGCAGAGCAGGGGCAAACTATGGCTACACCTTC

D gene: NA
J gene: TRBJ2-7
V gene: TRBV6-5
clone size: once
CDR3 protein: CASRRDRFFYEQYF
CDR3 DNA: TGTGCCAGCAGGAGAGACAGATTTTTCTACGAGCAGTACTTC

D gene: TRBD2
J gene: TRBJ2-3
V gene: TRBV7-2
clone size: NA
CDR3 protein: CASGNRGGRTDTQYF
CDR3 DNA: TGTGCCAGCGGCAACCGGGGGGGCCGGACAGATACGCAGTATTTT

D gene: NA
J gene: TRBJ1-1
V gene: TRBV13
clone size: NA
CDR3 protein: CASSLGPDTEAFF
CDR3 DNA: TGTGCCAGCAGCTTAGGGCCGGACACTGAAGCTTTCTTT

D gene: TRBD1
J gene: TRBJ1-2
V gene: TRBV19
clone size: NA
CDR3 protein: CASSPGTGYYGYTF
CDR3 DNA: TGTGCCAGTAGTCCCGGGACAGGATACTATGGCTACACCTTC

D gene: NA
J gene: TRBJ1-6
V gene: TRBV6-2/TRBV6-3
clone size: NA
CDR3 protein: CASSGGNSPLHF
CDR3 DNA: TGTGCCAGCAGCGGGGGCAATTCACCCCTCCACTTT

D gene: NA
J gene: TRBJ2-6
V gene: TRBV9
clone size: once
CDR3 protein: CASGGTGANVLTF
CDR3 DNA: TGTGCCAGCGGAGGGACTGGGGCCAACGTCCTGACTTTC

D gene: NA
J gene: TRBJ2-5
V gene: TRBV4-2
clone size: NA
CDR3 protein: CASSPDAETQYF
CDR3 DNA: TGTGCCAGCAGCCCTGATGCGGAGACCCAGTACTTC

D gene: TRBD1
J gene: TRBJ1-4
V gene: TRBV5-1
clone size: NA
CDR3 protein: CASSLVPGQPNEKLFF
CDR3 DNA: TGCGCCAGCAGCTTGGTTCCGGGACAGCCTAATGAAAAACTGTTTTTT

D gene: TRBD1
J gene: TRBJ1-1
V gene: TRBV30
clone size: NA
CDR3 protein: CAWSVVGTGDEAFF
CDR3 DNA: TGTGCCTGGAGTGTTGTAGGGACAGGGGATGAAGCTTTCTTT

D gene: TRBD2
J gene: TRBJ2-1
V gene: TRBV27
clone size: NA
CDR3 protein: CASSFFGGGEQFF
CDR3 DNA: TGTGCCAGCAGTTTCTTCGGGGGGGGTGAGCAGTTCTTC

D gene: TRBD2
J gene: TRBJ2-1
V gene: TRBV5-8
clone size: NA
CDR3 protein: CASSRGLAAYNEQFF
CDR3 DNA: TGTGCCAGCAGCCGAGGACTAGCGGCTTACAATGAGCAGTTCTTC

D gene: NA
J gene: TRBJ2-1
V gene: TRBV5-1
clone size: NA
CDR3 protein: CASSLRGSGVDEQFF
CDR3 DNA: TGCGCCAGCAGCTTGAGGGGTAGTGGGGTGGATGAGCAGTTCTTC

D gene: NA
J gene: TRBJ1-2
V gene: TRBV7-2
clone size: once
CDR3 protein: CASSAGGGFLYGYTF
CDR3 DNA: TGTGCCAGCAGCGCCGGCGGGGGTTTTTTATATGGCTACACCTTC

D gene: NA
J gene: TRBJ1-1
V gene: TRBV5-1
clone size: NA
CDR3 protein: CASSLESGGGTEAFF
CDR3 DNA: TGCGCCAGCAGCTTGGAATCTGGAGGCGGCACTGAAGCTTTCTTT

D gene: NA
J gene: TRBJ1-1
V gene: TRBV28
clone size: NA
CDR3 protein: CASSFRGGNTEAFF
CDR3 DNA: TGTGCCAGCAGTTTCCGAGGGGGGAACACTGAAGCTTTCTTT

D gene: TRBD1
J gene: TRBJ2-1
V gene: TRBV24-1
clone size: NA
CDR3 protein: CATSDPTGEWRTNEQFF
CDR3 DNA: TGTGCCACCAGTGATCCCACAGGGGAATGGAGGACCAATGAGCAGTTCTTC

D gene: NA
J gene: TRBJ1-2
V gene: TRBV11-2
clone size: few
CDR3 protein: CASSAADRGYRNYGYTF
CDR3 DNA: TGTGCCAGCAGCGCGGCGGATCGGGGGTATCGGAACTATGGCTACACCTTC

D gene: NA
J gene: TRBJ2-2
V gene: TRBV25-1
clone size: NA
CDR3 protein: CASSELLHTGELFF
CDR3 DNA: TGTGCCAGCAGTGAATTACTGCACACCGGGGAGCTGTTTTTT

D gene: NA
J gene: TRBJ2-1
V gene: TRBV18
clone size: NA
CDR3 protein: CASSPPGREYNEQFF
CDR3 DNA: TGTGCCAGCTCGCCCCCCGGGCGGGAATACAATGAGCAGTTCTTC

D gene: TRBD2
J gene: TRBJ2-1
V gene: TRBV27
clone size: NA
CDR3 protein: CASSLSGGPHEQFF
CDR3 DNA: TGTGCCAGCAGTTTGTCGGGGGGGCCCCATGAGCAGTTCTTC

D gene: TRBD2
J gene: TRBJ2-1
V gene: TRBV4-1
clone size: few
CDR3 protein: CASSQETGLDEQFF
CDR3 DNA: TGCGCCAGCAGCCAAGAAACGGGACTAGATGAGCAGTTCTTC

D gene: NA
J gene: TRBJ2-1
V gene: TRBV27
clone size: NA
CDR3 protein: CASRDTGSNEQFF
CDR3 DNA: TGTGCCAGCAGGGACACAGGGAGCAATGAGCAGTTCTTC

D gene: NA
J gene: TRBJ1-1
V gene: TRBV20-1
clone size: NA
CDR3 protein: CSARVGGGAFF
CDR3 DNA: TGCAGTGCTAGGGTCGGGGGGGGAGCTTTCTTT

D gene: NA
J gene: TRBJ2-1
V gene: TRBV6-5
clone size: once
CDR3 protein: CASSFDSETEQFF
CDR3 DNA: TGTGCCAGCAGTTTCGACTCAGAGACTGAGCAGTTCTTC

D gene: NA
J gene: TRBJ1-5
V gene: TRBV10-2
clone size: NA
CDR3 protein: CASSLGVNQPQHF
CDR3 DNA: TGCGCCAGCAGTCTAGGGGTTAATCAGCCCCAGCATTTT

D gene: TRBD2
J gene: TRBJ2-3
V gene: TRBV6-2/TRBV6-3
clone size: NA
CDR3 protein: CASSSTSGGLGDTQYF
CDR3 DNA: TGTGCCAGCAGTTCAACTAGCGGGGGGTTAGGAGATACGCAGTATTTT

D gene: TRBD1
J gene: TRBJ1-2
V gene: TRBV24-1
clone size: NA
CDR3 protein: CATSDPWGQGNGYTF
CDR3 DNA: TGTGCCACCAGTGATCCCTGGGGACAGGGGAACGGCTACACCTTC

D gene: NA
J gene: TRBJ1-2
V gene: TRBV7-9
clone size: NA
CDR3 protein: CATGRREINYGYTF
CDR3 DNA: TGTGCCACCGGGAGGCGTGAAATTAACTATGGCTACACCTTC

D gene: TRBD1
J gene: TRBJ1-2
V gene: TRBV4-1
clone size: NA
CDR3 protein: CASSQDLGAGGHVNYGYTF
CDR3 DNA: TGCGCCAGCAGCCAAGATCTTGGGGCAGGGGGTCATGTTAACTATGGCTACACCTTC

D gene: NA
J gene: TRBJ2-3
V gene: TRBV7-2
clone size: once
CDR3 protein: CASSLEGLSTDTQYF
CDR3 DNA: TGTGCCAGCAGCTTAGAGGGACTCAGCACAGATACGCAGTATTTT

D gene: TRBD1
J gene: TRBJ1-5
V gene: TRBV6-2/TRBV6-3
clone size: NA
CDR3 protein: CASSSTRPTGRDQPQHF
CDR3 DNA: TGTGCCAGCAGTTCGACCCGCCCGACAGGGCGGGATCAGCCCCAGCATTTT

D gene: TRBD1
J gene: TRBJ2-2
V gene: TRBV11-3
clone size: NA
CDR3 protein: CASSPFRTGYTGELFF
CDR3 DNA: TGTGCCAGCAGCCCCTTTAGGACAGGGTACACCGGGGAGCTGTTTTTT